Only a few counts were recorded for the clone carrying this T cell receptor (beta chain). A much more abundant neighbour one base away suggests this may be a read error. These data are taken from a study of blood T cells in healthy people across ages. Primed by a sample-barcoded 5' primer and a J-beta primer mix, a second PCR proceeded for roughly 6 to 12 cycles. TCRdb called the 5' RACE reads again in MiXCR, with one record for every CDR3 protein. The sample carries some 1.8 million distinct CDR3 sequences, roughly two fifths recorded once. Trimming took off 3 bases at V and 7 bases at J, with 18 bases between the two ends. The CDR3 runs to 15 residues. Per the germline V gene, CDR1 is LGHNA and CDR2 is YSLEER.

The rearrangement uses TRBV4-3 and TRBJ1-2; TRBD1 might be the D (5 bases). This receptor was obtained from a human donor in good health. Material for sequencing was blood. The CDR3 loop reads CASSQASGGYCGYTF. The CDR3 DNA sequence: TGCGCCAGCAGCCAGGCCTCTGGGGGATACTGTGGCTACACCTTC.